Presented here are 14 T cell receptor beta chains from one specimen sequenced in a study of beta chain features in type 1 diabetes. Reverse transcription of all isolated RNA meant that expressed TCRB transcripts were sequenced. Profiling relied on immunoSEQ multiplex PCR, and the TCRdb table lists in-frame clones only, not all of them. The sample holds more than 300,000 clones; roughly 13% are singletons and the top ten take roughly 0.0097%. No antigens are known for them. Study observations and caveats: Patients with Type 1 diabetes showed moderately but significantly shorter TCRB CDR3s in all four CD4+ subsets.

Specimen: naive CD4+ T cells from blood. The receptors here all came from a woman between 18 and 29 years old with type 1 diabetes.

This clone was seen a few times. The chain joins TRBV28 to TRBJ2-7, with D perhaps TRBD2 (5 bases). The CDR3 sequence is 13 residues long. The V gene lost 7 bases and the J gene lost 5 bases, with 15 bases spanning the gap. CDR1 MDHEN and CDR2 SYDVKM come from the germline V gene. The CDR3 sequence: CASNPAEVHEQYF. The CDR3 DNA sequence: TGTGCCAGCAACCCGGCGGAGGTCCACGAGCAGTACTTC. The full variable domain, rest sourced from reference TRBV28 and TRBJ2-7, is DVKVTQSSRYLVKRTGEKVFLECVQDMDHENMFWYRQDPGLGLRLIYFSYDVKMKEKGDIPEGYSVSREKKERFSLILESASTNQTSMYLCASNPAEVHEQYFGPGTRLTVT.

This clone was observed a few times. V and J are TRBV20-1 and TRBJ2-7, with D tentatively TRBD2 (5 bases). The germline gives CDR1 DFQATT, CDR2 SNEGSKA (reference sequence). V lost 6 bases, J lost 6 bases, and 12 bases lay in between. There are 11 residues in the CDR3. The CDR3 loop is CSATEGGEQYF. CDR3 sequence (DNA): TGCAGTGCCACAGAGGGCGGCGAGCAGTACTTC.

This clone was detected only a few times. V gene TRBV7-2 combines with J gene TRBJ2-2; a weak D match, TRBD2 (6 bases). The CDR3 sequence is 14 residues long. Trimming pared 0 bases from V and 5 bases from J, leaving 7 bases between. The germline V gene encodes CDR1 SGHTA and CDR2 FQGNSA. The CDR3 loop reads CASSLARGTGELFF. The CDR3 DNA is TGTGCCAGCAGCTTAGCGCGGGGAACCGGGGAGCTGTTTTTT. Full variable domain (remainder filled in from reference TRBV7-2 and TRBJ2-2): GAGVSQSPSNKVTEKGKDVELRCDPISGHTALYWYRQSLGQGLEFLIYFQGNSAPDKSGLPSDRFSAERTGGSVSTLTIQRTQQEDSAVYLCASSLARGTGELFFGEGSRLTVL.

The CDR3 reads CASRPAGANYGYTF. The DNA of the CDR3 is TGTGCCAGCAGACCCGCGGGAGCTAACTATGGCTACACCTTC. This chain uses TRBV6-6 with TRBJ1-2; unclear D gene. Germline values: CDR1 MNHNY, CDR2 SVGAGI (reference sequence). V dropped 6 bases and J dropped 0 bases, with 11 bases sitting between them. CDR3 length: 14 amino acids.

This clone was detected only a few times. J is TRBJ1-2 and V is TRBV10-3, with D uncertain. Germline V lookup: CDR1 ENHRY, CDR2 SYGVKD. Trimming pared 9 bases from V and 7 bases from J, leaving 15 bases between. This CDR3 region has 12 residues. The CDR3 sequence: CAILGLSVGYTF. The CDR3 DNA is TGTGCCATTCTAGGACTCTCGGTTGGCTACACCTTC.

The chain has TRBV6-1 and TRBJ2-7; 7 nucleotides agree with TRBD1. From germline, CDR1 is MNHNS and CDR2 SASEGT. V trimming: 6 bases; J trimming: 3 bases; junction bases outside the gene matches: 11. The CDR3 spans 15 residues. CDR3 protein: CASSEDRWAYYEQYF. The DNA of the CDR3 is TGTGCCAGCAGCGAGGACAGGTGGGCCTACTACGAGCAGTACTTC.

The chain is built from TRBV7-2 and TRBJ1-1, with 8 bases that match TRBD1. CDR3 length: 14 residues. Germline CDR1 reads SGHTA; CDR2 reads FQGNSA. V lost 5 bases and J lost 5; bases outside the gene matches: 7. The CDR3 region has the DNA TGTGCCAGCAGCATAGACAGGGGTCGGACTGAAGCTTTCTTT. Translated: CASSIDRGRTEAFF.

The chain combines TRBV18 with TRBJ2-3; TRBD1 aligns across 7 bases. This CDR3 spans 16 amino acids. V shed 1 base, J shed 2 bases, and the junction held 6 bases outside the gene matches. Germline CDR1 KGHSH, CDR2 LQKENI. CDR3 DNA: TGTGCCAGCTCACCACTGGGGACAGAACCCACAGATACGCAGTATTTT. Translating gives CASSPLGTEPTDTQYF.

In this sample, this clone turned up a few times. The chain combines TRBV6-5 with TRBJ2-5, with TRBD2 matching 10 bases. J lost 3 bases, V lost 6 bases, and 4 bases had no gene match. Germline V gene data show CDR1 as MNHEY and CDR2 as SVGAGI. The CDR3 is 14 amino acids. DNA of the CDR3: TGTGCCAGCAGCCGGACTAGCGGTAAAGAGACCCAGTACTTC. It codes for CASSRTSGKETQYF.

This clone has only a few counts. The chain links TRBV4-3 to TRBJ2-4; D may be TRBD1 (5 bases). Germline CDR1 LGHNA, CDR2 YSLEER. Trimming shortened V by 3 bases and J by 5 bases, and 14 bases separated the two germline ends. This CDR3 is built from 15 residues. The CDR3 reads CASSHWGRRENIQYF. The CDR3 DNA follows: TGCGCCAGCAGCCACTGGGGCCGAAGGGAAAACATTCAGTACTTC.

Only a few counts were recorded for this clone. This chain joins TRBV27 and TRBJ2-7; D might be TRBD1 (5 bases). V was clipped by 6 bases and J by 2 bases, with 17 bases between them. The CDR3 sequence is 15 residues long. Germline V gene lookup returns CDR1 MNHEY and CDR2 SMNVEV (reference sequence). The CDR3 loop is CASSYLPGSPYEQYF. DNA of the CDR3: TGTGCCAGCAGCTACCTACCAGGGTCCCCCTACGAGCAGTACTTC.

The table lists this clone with a few counts. The chain is built from TRBV6-5 and TRBJ2-1; weak D call: TRBD2 (6 bases). The CDR3 has 15 amino acids. Germline V CDR1 and CDR2: MNHEY, SVGAGI. V shed 6 bases and J shed 2 bases, with 14 bases lying between them. CDR3 DNA: TGTGCCAGCAGGTCCCCTAGCGTCACCTACAATGAGCAGTTCTTC. Translation: CASRSPSVTYNEQFF.

This sequence joins TRBV7-8 and TRBJ2-7; TRBD2 matches at 7 bases. The germline V gene encodes CDR1 SGHVS and CDR2 FQNEAQ. The CDR3 covers 14 residues. J was trimmed by 3 bases and V by 5 bases; bases with no gene match: 7. The CDR3 protein is CASSGGLGLYEQYF. The CDR3 DNA reads as TGTGCCAGCAGCGGAGGACTAGGGCTCTACGAGCAGTACTTC.

J is TRBJ2-5 and V is TRBV18; the D gene is possibly TRBD1 (8 bases). The CDR3 runs 16 residues. V shed 4 bases and J shed 1 base, with 16 bases lying between them. Germline CDR1 is KGHSH and CDR2 is LQKENI. CDR3 sequence reads: CASSLSGGTGQETQYF. The CDR3 nucleotides are TGTGCCAGCTCACTCTCCGGGGGGACAGGCCAAGAGACCCAGTACTTC.